Sequencing of this TCR beta chain was carried out in a study of T cell clonotyping in hematopoietic cell transplantation. Findings and caveats of the study: Broader posttransplant TCR repertoire diversity was predicted by graft donor and pretransplant recipient Inverse Simpson Index values. CD4 and CD8 repertoire contributions could not be separated without sorting.

The CDR3 covers 11 residues. Germline V gene sequence: CDR1 GTSNPN, CDR2 SVGIG (reference sequence). The germline V and J ends were trimmed by 2 bases and 11 bases, with 9 bases remaining between them. As regards this clone: Its antigen is currently unknown.

Sequencing used immunoSEQ multiplex PCR; TCRdb keeps in-frame clones, though not all of them. The repertoire holds about 36,000 clones, with around 90% as singletons. The J gene is TRBJ1-4, the V gene TRBV30; D not resolved. The sequenced sample consisted of peripheral blood mononuclear cells. This receptor was identified in a woman in her forties in good health. Some clones in this sample may be carry-over from other donors' samples. CDR3 sequence (DNA): TGTGCCTGGAGTATAAAAACTAAACTGTTTTTT. Residues: CAWSIKTKLFF.